These T cell receptor beta chains were read from a single sample in a study of beta chain features in type 1 diabetes. The protocol was immunoSEQ multiplex PCR, while the TCRdb copy is restricted to in-frame clones and leaves out a portion. Among 350,000 to 450,000 clones, approximately 15% were seen once, and the ten largest hold roughly 0.036%. The sequenced material came from naive CD4+ T cells from blood. These receptors came from a man younger than 45 in good health. Each CDR3 is given with its conserved first and last residue. Fields, in order: CDR3 DNA, CDR3 protein, J gene, D gene, clone size, V gene. D genes are given only for firm matches. The listing skips clone size in some rows; elsewhere it reads once, few, many or a size class.

DNA: TGTGCCAGCAGAGACACAGGAAACACCGGGGAGCTGTTTTTT; CDR3: CASRDTGNTGELFF; J: TRBJ2-2; D: -; size: few; V: TRBV9
DNA: TGTGCCAGCAGCTTGGATGGGACTAGCGAAGAGACCCAGTACTTC; CDR3: CASSLDGTSEETQYF; J: TRBJ2-5; D: TRBD2; size: -; V: TRBV4-2
DNA: TGTGCCAGCAGCGTAGGGACGAGATCCTACGAGCAGTACTTC; CDR3: CASSVGTRSYEQYF; J: TRBJ2-7; D: -; size: -; V: TRBV9
DNA: TGCAGCGTTCGGGCTAACTATGGCTACACCTTC; CDR3: CSVRANYGYTF; J: TRBJ1-2; D: -; size: -; V: TRBV29-1
DNA: TGTGCCAGCAGCCAACAGTTGGGAGCGACTAATGAAAAACTGTTTTTT; CDR3: CASSQQLGATNEKLFF; J: TRBJ1-4; D: -; size: few; V: TRBV7-2
DNA: TGTGCCAGCACCAGACCCACAGGGGACTATGGCTACACCTTC; CDR3: CASTRPTGDYGYTF; J: TRBJ1-2; D: TRBD1; size: -; V: TRBV7-9
DNA: TGTGCCAGCACCCGGGGCCGCCTGATCACTGAAGCTTTCTTT; CDR3: CASTRGRLITEAFF; J: TRBJ1-1; D: -; size: few; V: TRBV5-6
DNA: TGTGCCAGTAGTATATCCCGCACCGGGGAGCTGTTTTTT; CDR3: CASSISRTGELFF; J: TRBJ2-2; D: -; size: -; V: TRBV19
DNA: TGTGCCATCAGTGAACAGCTACTAGCGGGAGTTAGCTATGAGCAGTTCTTC; CDR3: CAISEQLLAGVSYEQFF; J: TRBJ2-1; D: TRBD2; size: few; V: TRBV10-3
DNA: TGCGCCAGCAGCTCACGCCTCGGGACAGGGGACTACTTCACAGATACGCAGTATTTT; CDR3: CASSSRLGTGDYFTDTQYF; J: TRBJ2-3; D: TRBD1; size: -; V: TRBV5-1
DNA: TGTGCCAGCATCCCACCCCGCGGAACTAGCGGGGAAGAGACCCAGTACTTC; CDR3: CASIPPRGTSGEETQYF; J: TRBJ2-5; D: TRBD2; size: few; V: TRBV5-4
DNA: TGTGCCAGCAGTTACCCCACCGCAGGACCTAGACGTGAAGCTTTCTTT; CDR3: CASSYPTAGPRREAFF; J: TRBJ1-1; D: -; size: -; V: TRBV6-6
DNA: TGTGCCAGCAGCGTACAGGGGCGGTTGTTCGAAAAACTGTTTTTT; CDR3: CASSVQGRLFEKLFF; J: TRBJ1-4; D: -; size: -; V: TRBV9
DNA: TGTGCCAGCAGCTTGGAGGGGACTAATCAGCCCCAGCATTTT; CDR3: CASSLEGTNQPQHF; J: TRBJ1-5; D: -; size: few; V: TRBV5-6
DNA: TGTGCTAGTGGTTTGGTACTGGGGACAGGACCATCCGAGCAGTACTTC; CDR3: CASGLVLGTGPSEQYF; J: TRBJ2-7; D: TRBD1; size: few; V: TRBV12-5
DNA: TGTGCCAGCAGCGTAGGAGGGACAGGGTTCTATGGCTACACCTTC; CDR3: CASSVGGTGFYGYTF; J: TRBJ1-2; D: TRBD1; size: -; V: TRBV9
DNA: TGTGCCAGCTCACCTAAGGGACAGGGAAACACGTACGAGCAGTACTTC; CDR3: CASSPKGQGNTYEQYF; J: TRBJ2-7; D: TRBD1; size: -; V: TRBV18
DNA: TGTGCCATCACGGGCTCTAGCTCTAGCACAGATACGCAGTATTTT; CDR3: CAITGSSSSTDTQYF; J: TRBJ2-3; D: -; size: few; V: TRBV10-3
DNA: TGTGCCAGCAGCATCACAGGGAGCTCCTACAATGAGCAGTTCTTC; CDR3: CASSITGSSYNEQFF; J: TRBJ2-1; D: -; size: few; V: TRBV7-6
DNA: TGTGCCAGCAGTCGGCTAGACCCAAACAATGAGCAGTTCTTC; CDR3: CASSRLDPNNEQFF; J: TRBJ2-1; D: -; size: -; V: TRBV6-5
DNA: TGTGCCAGCAGCCTCCCCGGGACGGACAAAAGCATTCAGTACTTC; CDR3: CASSLPGTDKSIQYF; J: TRBJ2-4; D: -; size: few; V: TRBV5-4
DNA: TGCGCCAGCAGCCAGGACATTCCGACAGCGGGCAATGAGCAGTTCTTC; CDR3: CASSQDIPTAGNEQFF; J: TRBJ2-1; D: -; size: few; V: TRBV4-3
DNA: TGTGCCAGCAGCCAAGGCTGGGGCAATGAGCAGTTCTTC; CDR3: CASSQGWGNEQFF; J: TRBJ2-1; D: -; size: few; V: TRBV14
DNA: TGCGCCAGCAGCTACAGGGTTAACACCGGGGAGCTGTTTTTT; CDR3: CASSYRVNTGELFF; J: TRBJ2-2; D: -; size: few; V: TRBV5-1
DNA: TGTGCCAGCAGCTTTAGATCAGGGGGCACATCCTACGAGCAGTACTTC; CDR3: CASSFRSGGTSYEQYF; J: TRBJ2-7; D: TRBD1; size: -; V: TRBV7-9
DNA: TGTGCCACCGGGACCCGCACAGATACGCAGTATTTT; CDR3: CATGTRTDTQYF; J: TRBJ2-3; D: -; size: -; V: TRBV10-3
DNA: TGTGCCAGCAGCTTGAGGGGTCGCGGCTCTGGAAACACCATATATTTT; CDR3: CASSLRGRGSGNTIYF; J: TRBJ1-3; D: -; size: -; V: TRBV5-4
DNA: TGCAGCGTTGCCCGACAGGGGGCCGTAATCAATGAGCAGTTCTTC; CDR3: CSVARQGAVINEQFF; J: TRBJ2-1; D: TRBD1; size: -; V: TRBV29-1
DNA: TGTGCCAGCACGCGACTAGGAGGCTTTGGGACCCAGTACTTC; CDR3: CASTRLGGFGTQYF; J: TRBJ2-5; D: -; size: -; V: TRBV2
DNA: TGTGCCTGGAGTCCGGCAGCCTTAAGGGGCACTGAAGCTTTCTTT; CDR3: CAWSPAALRGTEAFF; J: TRBJ1-1; D: -; size: few; V: TRBV30
DNA: TGTGCCACCAGCAGAGATGTTCTTCGGGCTAGCGGCATACAAGAGACCCAGTACTTC; CDR3: CATSRDVLRASGIQETQYF; J: TRBJ2-5; D: TRBD2; size: -; V: TRBV15
DNA: TGTGCCAGCTCACCAACAGGGGGCGCGGGCTATGGCTACACCTTC; CDR3: CASSPTGGAGYGYTF; J: TRBJ1-2; D: TRBD1; size: -; V: TRBV18
DNA: TGTGCCAGCAGCTTAGCGCCCACGACAGGGAACACTGAAGCTTTCTTT; CDR3: CASSLAPTTGNTEAFF; J: TRBJ1-1; D: -; size: once; V: TRBV7-2
DNA: TGTGCCAGCAGCCCGGCCTGGGAGGATAGGGGAAACACCATATATTTT; CDR3: CASSPAWEDRGNTIYF; J: TRBJ1-3; D: -; size: -; V: TRBV7-9
DNA: TGTGCCAGCTCACCAAGGACAGATACGCAGTATTTT; CDR3: CASSPRTDTQYF; J: TRBJ2-3; D: -; size: many; V: TRBV18
DNA: TGCGCCAGCAGCGTTAACAGGGATCGTGGCTACACCTTC; CDR3: CASSVNRDRGYTF; J: TRBJ1-2; D: -; size: few; V: TRBV5-1
DNA: TGTGCCAGCAGCACAGCCGCCACGTACAATGAGCAGTTCTTC; CDR3: CASSTAATYNEQFF; J: TRBJ2-1; D: -; size: few; V: TRBV7-2
DNA: TGCAGCACCCTCCTCGGGGGGCCGAACACTGAAGCTTTCTTT; CDR3: CSTLLGGPNTEAFF; J: TRBJ1-1; D: -; size: few; V: TRBV29-1
DNA: TGTGCCACCGTCCAGGGTAGCTCTGGAAACACCATATATTTT; CDR3: CATVQGSSGNTIYF; J: TRBJ1-3; D: -; size: few; V: TRBV10-3
DNA: TGTGCCAGCAGCTTAGCAGGGACAGGGACCTTTGAGACCCAGTACTTC; CDR3: CASSLAGTGTFETQYF; J: TRBJ2-5; D: TRBD1; size: -; V: TRBV7-2
DNA: TGCAGCGTTGCGAACGACCTAGGGGCTTTCTTT; CDR3: CSVANDLGAFF; J: TRBJ1-1; D: -; size: -; V: TRBV29-1
DNA: TGCGCCAGCAGCTTGGCCACGGGGGAACAGCCCCAGCATTTT; CDR3: CASSLATGEQPQHF; J: TRBJ1-5; D: -; size: -; V: TRBV5-1
DNA: TGTGCCAGCAGTTTGGAGAGGGCGGGGACCCAGTACTTC; CDR3: CASSLERAGTQYF; J: TRBJ2-5; D: -; size: few; V: TRBV7-8
DNA: TGTGCCAGCAGCCCCCTGGCGGGAGGCCTCCCCCAAGAGACCCAGTACTTC; CDR3: CASSPLAGGLPQETQYF; J: TRBJ2-5; D: TRBD2; size: few; V: TRBV4-2
DNA: TGTGCCAGCAGCCAAGTAAGAGGTTTGGAGACCCAGTACTTC; CDR3: CASSQVRGLETQYF; J: TRBJ2-5; D: -; size: -; V: TRBV4-2
DNA: TGTGCCAGCACCCCGGGACTGTACAATGAGCAGTTCTTC; CDR3: CASTPGLYNEQFF; J: TRBJ2-1; D: -; size: -; V: TRBV18
DNA: TGTGCCAGCAGTCTTGGCCAGGGGAACACTGAAGCTTTCTTT; CDR3: CASSLGQGNTEAFF; J: TRBJ1-1; D: -; size: few; V: TRBV11-2
DNA: TGTGCCAGCAGCTCGGTCGCGAACAGGTTCTCTGGCTACACCTTC; CDR3: CASSSVANRFSGYTF; J: TRBJ1-2; D: -; size: -; V: TRBV11-2